This is a list of T cell receptor beta chains from one sample in a study of long-term antiretroviral therapy in people with HIV. Only in-frame clones appear in the TCRdb table, and some are missing; sequencing was by immunoSEQ multiplex PCR. The table shows approximately 30,000 clones, with 75% to 85% occurring only once. Sequenced material: unsorted PBMCs, taken 1.9 years after starting antiretroviral therapy. The origin of the receptors is a young man with HIV. Both conserved end residues are part of each CDR3. The D gene is left open where the match is weak. The size field is filled for only some rows; it gives once, few, many or a size class.

clone_size	d_call	v_call	j_call	cdr3_nt	cdr3_aa
NA	NA	TRBV27	TRBJ2-3	TGTGCCAGCAGTCCAAGAATTAATGGGTTTAGCACAGATACGCAGTATTTT	CASSPRINGFSTDTQYF
NA	NA	TRBV7-2	TRBJ2-3	TGTGCCAGCAGCTCCGGCCTAGGCCTTAGCGGCACAGATACGCAGTATTTT	CASSSGLGLSGTDTQYF
NA	TRBD2	TRBV5-1	TRBJ2-2	TGCGCCAGCAGCCAAGCGGGGGCGGGGAACACCGGGGAGCTGTTTTTT	CASSQAGAGNTGELFF
NA	NA	TRBV18	TRBJ1-1	TGTGCCAGCTCACCGGCGGGAGGAGTGGTGGACACTGAAGCTTTCTTT	CASSPAGGVVDTEAFF
NA	NA	TRBV2	TRBJ1-1	TGTGCCAGCAGTGAGCAGGGAGGGAGCACTGAAGCTTTCTTT	CASSEQGGSTEAFF
NA	NA	TRBV18	TRBJ1-4	TGTGCCAGCTCCCCTTCTAATGAAAAACTGTTTTTT	CASSPSNEKLFF
NA	NA	TRBV5-4	TRBJ2-5	TGTGCCAGCAGCCTTTGGCGGGACCAAGAGACCCAGTACTTC	CASSLWRDQETQYF
NA	NA	TRBV9	TRBJ1-2	TGTGCCAGCAGCTTCAGTCGGGACGGGGACATCCCTAACTATGGCTACACCTTC	CASSFSRDGDIPNYGYTF
NA	TRBD2	TRBV7-6	TRBJ2-5	TGTGCCAGCAGCTTATTGGGGACTAGCGGGGGATTGGTGAAGACCCAGTACTTC	CASSLLGTSGGLVKTQYF
NA	TRBD1	TRBV30	TRBJ1-1	TGTGCCTGGAGTACTCAGGGGGACACTGAAGCTTTCTTT	CAWSTQGDTEAFF
NA	NA	TRBV6-6	TRBJ2-5	TGTGCCAGCAGTCGGCAGGACCAAGAGACCCAGTACTTC	CASSRQDQETQYF
NA	NA	TRBV6-5	TRBJ1-3	TGTGCCAGCAGAAGGACTGTTCACTCTGGAAACACCATATATTTT	CASRRTVHSGNTIYF
NA	NA	TRBV28	TRBJ1-2	TGTGCCAGCAGTTTATCCAGCCCAGTCAACTATGGCTACACCTTC	CASSLSSPVNYGYTF
NA	NA	TRBV5-8	TRBJ2-3	TGTGCCAGCAGCTTGGCCCAGAGCACAGATACGCAGTATTTT	CASSLAQSTDTQYF
NA	NA	TRBV7-7	TRBJ1-4	TGTGCTAGCAGCTCAGGACACTCAACTAATGAAAAACTGTTTTTT	CASSSGHSTNEKLFF
NA	TRBD1	TRBV4-1	TRBJ1-1	TGCGCCAGCAGCCCGGACAGACAGGGGCAGAACACTGAAGCTTTCTTT	CASSPDRQGQNTEAFF
once	NA	TRBV28	TRBJ2-5	TGTGCCAGCAGCCGTTTGTGGGAGACCCAGTACTTC	CASSRLWETQYF
NA	NA	TRBV2	TRBJ1-1	TGTGCCAGCAGTCACCGGGGCCCGGGTTTCGCTGAAGCTTTCTTT	CASSHRGPGFAEAFF
NA	NA	TRBV7-9	TRBJ2-5	TGTGCCAGCAGCCGCGTCCAAGAGACCCAGTACTTC	CASSRVQETQYF
NA	TRBD2	TRBV5-1	TRBJ2-5	TGCGCCAGCAGTCTTAGACTAGCGGGGGGTCCTACCCAAAATCAAGAGACCCAGTACTTC	CASSLRLAGGPTQNQETQYF
NA	NA	TRBV4-1	TRBJ2-3	TGCGCCAGCAGCCCCGACACAGGGTTGGGCACAGATACGCAGTATTTT	CASSPDTGLGTDTQYF
NA	NA	TRBV19	TRBJ1-5	TGTGCCAGTCAACTCCGGGACATTGTTCAGCCCCAGCATTTT	CASQLRDIVQPQHF
NA	NA	TRBV7-7	TRBJ2-2	TGTGCTAGCAGCTCCCTTGAGGGGGGTTCGAACACCGGGGAGCTGTTTTTT	CASSSLEGGSNTGELFF
once	NA	TRBV28	TRBJ1-5	TGTGCCAGCAGTTTAAGAGACGGGGCCGGCAATCAGCCCCAGCATTTT	CASSLRDGAGNQPQHF
NA	NA	TRBV29-1	TRBJ2-2	TGCAGCGTCTTGGGCGGAATTACCGGGGAGCTGTTTTTT	CSVLGGITGELFF
NA	NA	TRBV29-1	TRBJ2-7	TGCAGCGTGATGCCCGACGGGGCCTACGAGCAGTACTTC	CSVMPDGAYEQYF
NA	NA	TRBV28	TRBJ2-7	TGTGCCAGCAGCCCCTACGACAGGCCCACCTACGAGCAGTACTTC	CASSPYDRPTYEQYF
NA	NA	TRBV4-2	TRBJ2-7	TGTGCCAGCAGCCAAGATCGAGAGGGGACCCCTTCCTACGAGCAGTACTTC	CASSQDREGTPSYEQYF
NA	TRBD1	TRBV4-1	TRBJ2-3	TGCGCCAGCAGCCAAGGACAGGGGCCGGGAGATACGCAGTATTTT	CASSQGQGPGDTQYF
few	TRBD2	TRBV6-5	TRBJ2-7	TGTGCCAGCAGTAGACTAGCGGGGGGTTACGAGCAGTACTTC	CASSRLAGGYEQYF
NA	NA	TRBV2	TRBJ1-6	TGTGCCAGCAGTGAAGTTAATTCACCCCTCCACTTT	CASSEVNSPLHF
NA	NA	TRBV2	TRBJ1-5	TGTGCCAGCAGTGTAGGGACGCAGCCCCAGCATTTT	CASSVGTQPQHF
NA	NA	TRBV6-1	TRBJ1-2	TGTGCCAGCAGTGACCCCGAGCGCGGCAGCGCATATGGCTACACCTTC	CASSDPERGSAYGYTF
NA	TRBD1	TRBV30	TRBJ1-5	TGTGCCTGGAGTGGGGGGGGCCGACAGGGAGATCAGCCCCAGCATTTT	CAWSGGGRQGDQPQHF
NA	NA	TRBV5-6	TRBJ2-3	TGTGCCAGCAGCTTAGTGGGCAGGGAAGGGGATACGCAGTATTTT	CASSLVGREGDTQYF
NA	NA	TRBV14	TRBJ1-3	TGTGCCAGCAGCCTATCTTTGCGGGGCTCTGGAAACACCATATATTTT	CASSLSLRGSGNTIYF
NA	TRBD1	TRBV9	TRBJ1-2	TGTGCCAGCAGCACTCGACAGGGAGATGGCTACACCTTC	CASSTRQGDGYTF
NA	NA	TRBV7-9	TRBJ2-5	TGTGCCAGCAGCCCCAGGGGGGGGACAGTCCAAGAGACCCAGTACTTC	CASSPRGGTVQETQYF
NA	NA	TRBV7-8	TRBJ1-1	TGTGCCAGCAGCCCGCCCACTGTAGGGCACACTGAAGCTTTCTTT	CASSPPTVGHTEAFF
NA	TRBD1	TRBV18	TRBJ2-4	TGTGCCAGCTCACCACGGACAGGTGTTGGTCCTCTAGCCAAAAACATTCAGTACTTC	CASSPRTGVGPLAKNIQYF
NA	NA	TRBV19	TRBJ2-1	TGTGCCAGTAGTATAGTTGGGGTATCCTACAATGAGCAGTTCTTC	CASSIVGVSYNEQFF